This T cell receptor beta chain was recorded in a study of breast tumors, draining lymph nodes, adjacent tissues. V was cut by 0 bases and J by 4 bases, with 13 bases left in between. CDR3 length: 16 amino acids. Per the germline V gene, CDR1 is SGHDN and CDR2 is FVKESK. General study points: Most tumor T cells seemingly derive from lymph node, then expand in tumor. Tumor and nontumor repertoires were significantly more similar in luminal-like than in basal-like breast cancer. Tumors had less TCR diversity than lymph nodes, more than nontumor tissue.

Ten or more counts support this clonotype. Its antigen is undetermined. One entry per CDR3 protein results from TCRdb running MiXCR on the multiplex PCR reads. This repertoire shows around 120,000 distinct CDR3 sequences, 15% to 20% found once; its top ten account for approximately 3.5%. Breast cancer patients provided tissue from their axillary draining lymph nodes. The receptor comes from a female donor with breast cancer. Some clones in this sample may be carry-over from other donors' samples. Sequencing was carried out using axillary lymph node tissue. The chain couples TRBV14 to TRBJ2-1; D gene uncertain. CDR3 sequence: CASSQDSRASYNEQFF. CDR3 sequence (DNA): TGTGCCAGCAGCCAAGATTCCCGGGCGAGTTACAATGAGCAGTTCTTC.